This TCR beta chain was sequenced during a study of shared clonotypes between healthy human individuals. Study at large: Three plates were used per donor for CD4 naive, three for CD4 memory, two for CD8 naive and one for CD8 memory. Study findings and constraints: The study drew on few donors, limiting represented genetic and exposure-history diversity. Non-shared clonotypes were found to have lower generation probabilities than the clonotypes that were shared by all four of the sorted-subset donors.

The CDR3 has 15 residues. Trimming took 4 bases from V and 3 from J, leaving 14 bases between them. Germline CDR1 is SGHRS and CDR2 is YFSETQ. Several immunoSEQ plates received, in even portions, the genomic DNA of each subset. The protocol was immunoSEQ multiplex PCR, while the TCRdb copy is restricted to in-frame clones and leaves out a portion. The sample shows just over 2,000,000 clones, roughly 94% of them seen only once. With respect to this clone: Its antigen is currently unknown. Other DNA sequences in this sample translate to the same CDR3.

The clonotype originates from a man younger than 30 in good health. The chain uses TRBV5-1 and TRBJ2-1, with D possibly matching TRBD2 (6 bases). Sequencing was performed on naive CD4+ T cells sorted from blood. Subset of the sample: CD45RA+ positively selected. The CDR3 loop reads CASSLGTGIYNEQFF. DNA of the CDR3: TGCGCCAGCAGCCTCGGGACTGGAATCTACAATGAGCAGTTCTTC.